These 6 T cell receptor beta chains were all obtained from the same sample, sequenced in a study of cytomegalovirus exposure and HLA in healthy donors. PCR was performed using 60 Vbeta and 13 Jbeta primers. Sequencing was performed with immunoSEQ multiplex PCR; in TCRdb, only in-frame clones are kept and a portion is missing. The sample carries about 110,000 clones, approximately 80% recorded once. Sequencing was carried out using PBMCs. These receptors were collected from a man aged 55 to 70 in good health and CMV-seronegative.

This chain connects TRBV5-1 to TRBJ2-1; 7 bases agree with TRBD2. Trimming removed 3 bases from V and 9 bases from J; junction bases left unmatched: 6. This CDR3 has 13 residues. Germline lookup yields CDR1 SGHRS and CDR2 YFSETQ. CDR3 sequence (DNA): TGCGCCAGCAGCTCCCGGGCTAGCGGTGAGCAGTTCTTC. It translates to CASSSRASGEQFF.

Comment on this clone: Other DNA sequences in this sample translate to the same CDR3. The chain uses TRBV18 and TRBJ1-4; D uncertain. V lost 3 bases, J lost 3 bases, and 8 bases lay in between. CDR3 length: 14 residues. Germline-derived CDR1 and CDR2 are KGHSH and LQKENI. The CDR3 sequence: CASSPSGANEKLFF. The CDR3 coding sequence is TGTGCCAGCTCACCGTCCGGGGCTAATGAAAAACTGTTTTTT.

The chain recombines TRBV4-1 with TRBJ1-2, with a tentative D call TRBD1 (6 bases). Germline V CDR1 and CDR2: MGHRA, YSYEKL. Trimming removed 0 bases at V and 4 bases at J, with 15 bases between. CDR3 size: 16 residues. The CDR3 loop reads CASSQDSRGFFYGYTF. As DNA, the CDR3 is TGCGCCAGCAGCCAAGATTCCAGGGGCTTTTTCTATGGCTACACCTTC.

The chain links TRBV7-3 to TRBJ2-2, with D possibly being TRBD1 (6 bases). Trimming shortened V by 5 bases and J by 4 bases, and 8 bases separated the two germline ends. Germline V gene data show CDR1 as SGHTA and CDR2 as FQGTGA. This CDR3 has 13 amino acids. CDR3 sequence reads: CASSRTVTGELFF. The CDR3 DNA follows: TGTGCCAGCAGCCGGACAGTCACCGGGGAGCTGTTTTTT.

The rearrangement joins TRBV30 to TRBJ2-3; 7 bases map to TRBD2. CDR3 length: 14 amino acids. Looked up from germline, CDR1 is GTSNPN and CDR2 is SVGIG (reference sequence). The V gene end was trimmed by 1 base and the J gene end by 6 bases; junction bases not matched to a gene: 7. CDR3 coding DNA: TGTGCCTGGAGTGGCGGGGGACCTCAGGATACGCAGTATTTT. The encoded protein is CAWSGGGPQDTQYF.

The V call is TRBV9, the J call TRBJ1-1; 7 bases fit TRBD1. CDR3 length equals 15 residues. The V and J ends lost 0 bases and 4 bases, in that order; junction bases with no gene match: 6. CDR1 SGDLS and CDR2 YYNGEE come from the germline V gene. The CDR3 here is CASSVGSKGATEAFF. The DNA of the CDR3 is TGTGCCAGCAGCGTAGGAAGCAAGGGGGCCACTGAAGCTTTCTTT.